These 27 T cell receptor beta chains originate from one sample sequenced in a study of untreated major depressive disorder. Only in-frame clones appear in the TCRdb table, and some are missing; sequencing was by immunoSEQ multiplex PCR. The data show tens of thousands of clones, more than 75% seen once. Source material: CD4+ T cells from PBMCs. The receptor set was obtained from a woman aged 25-40 years in good health.

This clone was counted a single time. The chain has TRBV5-1 and TRBJ1-1, with a tentative D call TRBD1 (5 bases). CDR3 size: 14 residues. Trimming removed 4 bases from V and 0 bases from J, with 10 bases in between. CDR1 is SGHRS and CDR2 is YFSETQ in the germline V gene. The CDR3 here is CASSTTGLNTEAFF. In DNA form, the CDR3 reads TGCGCCAGCAGCACAACAGGACTGAACACTGAAGCTTTCTTT.

The rearrangement links TRBV5-6 to TRBJ1-3; D not resolved. The V gene lost 4 bases and the J gene lost 0 bases, with 8 bases spanning the gap. There are 14 residues in the CDR3. Germline V lookup: CDR1 SGHDT, CDR2 YYEEEE. CDR3 nucleotides: TGTGCCAGCAGCCTTCTCCTCTCTGGAAACACCATATATTTT. It yields the protein CASSLLLSGNTIYF.

This clone was detected only a few times. This chain uses TRBV18 with TRBJ2-3; 11 bases are shared with TRBD2. Germline V gene data show CDR1 as KGHSH and CDR2 as LQKENI. The J segment lost 6 bases and the V segment lost 5 bases, leaving 4 bases of the junction unmatched. The CDR3 spans 14 residues. Written as DNA, the CDR3 is TGTGCCAGCTCAAAGACTAGCGGGGAGGATACGCAGTATTTT. It specifies CASSKTSGEDTQYF. The variable domain in full, with the rest retrieved from reference TRBV18 and TRBJ2-3, is NAGVMQNPRHLVRRRGQEARLRCSPMKGHSHVYWYRQLPEEGLKFMVYLQKENIIDESGMPKERFSAEFPKEGPSILRIQQVVRGDSAAYFCASSKTSGEDTQYFGPGTRLTVL.

The chain is built from TRBV9 and TRBJ2-5; 10 bases line up with TRBD1. Losses at the gene ends were 0 bases for V and 6 bases for J; bases not matched to a gene: 2. This CDR3 has 14 residues. Germline loops: CDR1 SGDLS, CDR2 YYNGEE. The CDR3 DNA sequence: TGTGCCAGCAGCGTAGAGGGACAGGGGCAGACCCAGTACTTC. Its translation is CASSVEGQGQTQYF.

The rearrangement links TRBV5-1 to TRBJ2-1; D gene ambiguous. This CDR3 contains 14 residues. Germline V gives CDR1 SGHRS, CDR2 YFSETQ. V was clipped by 3 bases and J by 7 bases, with 14 bases between them. CDR3 sequence (DNA): TGCGCCAGCAGCTCCCGTAGCACGGTGAATGAGCAGTTCTTC. Amino acids: CASSSRSTVNEQFF.

This clone was observed a handful of times. One junction end does not reproduce the germline sequence, and a read error may be involved. The V gene is TRBV7-3, the J gene TRBJ1-6; TRBD1 is a possible D gene (6 bases). Germline loops: CDR1 SGHTA, CDR2 FQGTGA. The CDR3 extends over 14 amino acids. The CDR3 coding sequence is TGTGCCAGCAGCGTAACAGGGTCTGGCGCACCCCTCCACTTT. The encoded protein is CASSVTGSGAPLHF.

This clone was picked up one time. The chain employs TRBV2 and TRBJ1-4, with TRBD1 identical over 9 bases. Germline V CDR1 and CDR2: SNHLY, FYNNEI. The CDR3 is 16 amino acids. V trimming: 3 bases; J trimming: 4 bases; junction bases outside the gene matches: 6. This chain's CDR3 is CASSEERTGDNEKLFF. The DNA of the CDR3 is TGTGCCAGCAGTGAGGAGCGGACAGGGGATAATGAAAAACTGTTTTTT.

The chain joins TRBV11-2 to TRBJ2-7; the match to TRBD1 covers 12 bases. This CDR3 is built from 15 residues. CDR1 and CDR2 (germline): SGHAT, FQNNGV. V shed 1 base, J shed 6 bases, and the junction held 4 bases outside the gene matches. The CDR3 sequence is CASSLAGTGGAEQYF. The CDR3 region has the DNA TGTGCCAGCAGCTTAGCCGGGACAGGGGGCGCCGAGCAGTACTTC.

The chain couples TRBV29-1 to TRBJ1-2; D gene ambiguous. Germline V lookup: CDR1 SQVTM, CDR2 ANQGSEA. Trimming took off 7 bases at V and 6 bases at J, with 15 bases between the two ends. This CDR3 region has 12 residues. CDR3 in amino acids: CSGQTSTDGYTF. CDR3 DNA: TGCAGCGGGCAGACCTCGACGGATGGCTACACCTTC. The full variable domain, with the rest looked up from reference TRBV29-1 and TRBJ1-2, is SAVISQKPSRDICQRGTSLTIQCQVDSQVTMMFWYRQQPGQSLTLIATANQGSEATYESGFVIDKFPISRPNLTFSTLTVSNMSPEDSSIYLCSGQTSTDGYTFGSGTRLTVV.

This clone has only a few counts. The chain recombines TRBV2 with TRBJ1-2; 8 nucleotides agree with TRBD1. This CDR3 spans 15 amino acids. Germline CDR1 SNHLY, CDR2 FYNNEI. V was pared by 4 bases and J by 5 bases, with 9 bases of the junction left unmatched. CDR3 in amino acids: CASSVSGGAGYGYTF. The CDR3 region has the DNA TGTGCCAGCAGTGTTTCAGGGGGCGCGGGGTATGGCTACACCTTC.

The chain combines TRBV7-2 with TRBJ2-7; D unclear. Germline CDR1 reads SGHTA; CDR2 reads FQGNSA. Trimming removed 0 bases at V and 7 bases at J, with 13 bases between. The CDR3 is 14 amino acids. The DNA for the CDR3 is TGTGCCAGCAGCTTAGCCCCAGTCGGAGTTGAGCAGTACTTC. Its translation: CASSLAPVGVEQYF.

The rearrangement links TRBV4-1 to TRBJ2-1; D is ambiguous. V was clipped by 1 base and J by 0 bases, with 7 bases between them. This CDR3 spans 15 amino acids. Germline V CDR1 and CDR2: MGHRA, YSYEKL. As DNA, the CDR3 is TGCGCCAGCAGCCAAGGTGATGGCTCCTACAATGAGCAGTTCTTC. Translating gives CASSQGDGSYNEQFF.

V gene TRBV6-5 combines with J gene TRBJ2-5; perhaps D is TRBD1 or TRBD2 (5 bases each). The V and J ends lost 6 bases and 5 bases respectively, with 10 bases between them. The CDR3 has 12 amino acids. Per germline, CDR1 MNHEY and CDR2 SVGAGI. CDR3 coding DNA: TGTGCCAGCAGCCCACGGGGCGAGACCCAGTACTTC. It encodes CASSPRGETQYF.

The rearrangement links TRBV4-1 to TRBJ2-1, with 9 bases aligning to TRBD1. V lost 3 bases and J lost 7; bases outside the gene matches: 4. The CDR3 is made up of 14 amino acids. Per the germline V gene, CDR1 is MGHRA and CDR2 is YSYEKL. The CDR3: CASSQRQGGNEQFF. The DNA for the CDR3 is TGCGCCAGCAGCCAGCGACAGGGGGGGAATGAGCAGTTCTTC.

The chain carries TRBV5-5 and TRBJ2-1; 7 positions match TRBD1. Trimming removed 5 bases from V and 0 bases from J; junction bases left unmatched: 8. Germline CDR1 is SGHKS and CDR2 is YYEKEE (reference sequence). The CDR3 length is 16 residues. The DNA of the CDR3 is TGTGCCAGCAGTCCAGACAGGGCCAGCTCCTACAATGAGCAGTTCTTC. Encoded protein: CASSPDRASSYNEQFF.

This chain joins TRBV6-5 and TRBJ1-6, with D unresolved. Germline V gene sequence: CDR1 MNHEY, CDR2 SVGAGI. V was cut by 2 bases and J by 10 bases, with 18 bases left in between. The CDR3 has 16 residues. The CDR3 here is CASSYQPGDLDSPLHF. DNA for the CDR3: TGTGCCAGCAGTTACCAGCCAGGTGATCTAGACTCACCCCTCCACTTT.

The chain uses TRBV27 and TRBJ1-2, with D possibly TRBD1 on 6 matching bases. V was pared by 3 bases and J by 1 base, with 9 bases between. Germline CDR1 is MNHEY and CDR2 is SMNVEV (reference sequence). The CDR3 totals 14 residues. CDR3 nucleotide sequence: TGTGCCAGCAGTTTGAGAGGGGGTAACTATGGCTACACCTTC. Translation gives CASSLRGGNYGYTF.

The V gene is TRBV28, the J gene TRBJ2-7, with 7 nucleotides matching TRBD1. Trimming cost V 6 bases and J 3 bases; bases outside gene matches: 8. The CDR3 has 14 residues. Per germline, CDR1 MDHEN and CDR2 SYDVKM. CDR3 in amino acids: CASRNRGSNYEQYF. For the CDR3, the DNA is TGTGCCAGCAGAAACAGGGGTTCCAACTACGAGCAGTACTTC.

The rearrangement links TRBV15 to TRBJ1-2; D might be TRBD1 (6 bases). Trimming cost V 5 bases and J 1 base, with 26 bases left between them. There are 19 residues in the CDR3. Germline CDR1 LNHNV, CDR2 YYDKDF (reference sequence). The CDR3 bases are TGTGCCACCAGCTCCCGACGCAGCCGTCAGGGGAGTATTAACTATGGCTACACCTTC. Translating gives CATSSRRSRQGSINYGYTF.

The chain uses TRBV11-2 and TRBJ1-2; D ambiguous. CDR3 size: 14 residues. Trimming cost V 3 bases and J 5 bases, with 13 bases left between them. Germline CDR1 is SGHAT and CDR2 is FQNNGV. The CDR3 sequence is CASSLSGVEYGYTF. CDR3 in DNA: TGTGCCAGCAGCTTGTCCGGGGTTGAGTATGGCTACACCTTC.

The chain has TRBV29-1 and TRBJ1-3, with TRBD1 matching over 11 bases. Germline-derived CDR1 and CDR2 are SQVTM and ANQGSEA. Trimming at V came to 7 bases and at J to 2 bases, leaving 4 bases not matched to a gene. The CDR3 is 14 residues long. This chain's CDR3 is CSAVGQGAGNTIYF. In DNA, the CDR3 is TGCAGCGCAGTGGGACAGGGGGCTGGAAACACCATATATTTT.

The chain has TRBV5-1 and TRBJ2-1, with 8 positions matching TRBD2. V was clipped by 0 bases and J by 16 bases; unmatched bases: 6. This CDR3 has 12 residues. CDR1 and CDR2 from the germline V gene are SGHRS and YFSETQ. CDR3 nucleotides: TGCGCCAGCAGCTTGGATGTCGGGGGGGATTTCTTC. As protein: CASSLDVGGDFF.

V gene TRBV19 combines with J gene TRBJ2-2; a possible D gene is TRBD1 (5 bases). The V and J ends lost 7 bases and 2 bases respectively, with 11 bases between them. The CDR3 spans 14 residues. Germline lookup yields CDR1 LNHDA and CDR2 SQIVND (reference sequence). DNA of the CDR3: TGTGCCAGTATAGACAGAAAAAACACCGGGGAGCTGTTTTTT. Its protein product is CASIDRKNTGELFF.

This chain joins TRBV7-8 and TRBJ1-6, with 7 bases lining up with TRBD1. V dropped 7 bases and J dropped 14; count of bases not matched to a gene: 14. Germline CDR1 is SGHVS and CDR2 is FQNEAQ. The CDR3 length is 14 residues. CDR3 sequence (DNA): TGTGCCAGCACCGAAGACAGGGAGGTTATCGCCCTCCACTTT. Residues: CASTEDREVIALHF. The full variable domain, with the rest looked up from reference TRBV7-8 and TRBJ1-6, is GAGVSQSPRYKVAKRGQDVALRCDPISGHVSLFWYQQALGQGPEFLTYFQNEAQLDKSGLPSDRFFAERPEGSVSTLKIQRTQQEDSAVYLCASTEDREVIALHFGNGTRLTVT.

CDR3 sequence (DNA): TGTGCCAGCAGTTTAAGAGCTAGGCGGGGGTCCACAGATACGCAGTATTTT. Protein sequence: CASSLRARRGSTDTQYF. The chain uses TRBV27 and TRBJ2-3; 7 positions agree with TRBD2. CDR3 length equals 17 residues. V gave up 2 bases and J gave up 2 bases; unmatched junction bases: 10. CDR1 is MNHEY, CDR2 SMNVEV, per germline (reference sequence).

This rearrangement joins TRBV15 to TRBJ1-5, with D unclear. V lost 3 bases, J lost 4 bases, and 7 bases lay in between. The CDR3 contains 13 residues. Germline assignment: CDR1 LNHNV and CDR2 YYDKDF (reference sequence). In DNA form, the CDR3 reads TGTGCCACCAGCAGTAGGCAAAATCAGCCCCAGCATTTT. Its translation: CATSSRQNQPQHF.

This chain uses TRBV7-2 with TRBJ1-2; a possible D gene is TRBD1 (6 bases). V lost 6 bases to trimming and J lost 4 bases, with 9 bases between them. Germline V CDR1 and CDR2: SGHTA, FQGNSA. The CDR3 length is 12 residues. In nucleotides, the CDR3 is TGTGCCAGCAGTCGGGGGGCCTATGGCTACACCTTC. It encodes CASSRGAYGYTF.